The 25 T cell receptor beta chains presented below share a single source sample, sequenced in a study of cytomegalovirus exposure and HLA in healthy donors. The study ran its PCR with 60 Vbeta and 13 Jbeta primers. Clones were sequenced by immunoSEQ multiplex PCR, and TCRdb holds only the in-frame ones, with some missing. The data show 150,000 to 160,000 clones, approximately 75% seen once. The source material was PBMCs. These receptors all stem from a man between 18 and 35 years old in good health and CMV-seronegative.

This clone was detected only once. V is TRBV11-2 and J is TRBJ2-1, with TRBD2 matching 8 bases. The CDR3 runs to 16 residues. J was trimmed by 0 bases and V by 1 base; bases with no gene match: 2. Germline CDR1 reads SGHAT; CDR2 reads FQNNGV. CDR3 in DNA: TGTGCCAGCAGCTTAGTAGCGGGGCACTCCTACAATGAGCAGTTCTTC. The encoded protein is CASSLVAGHSYNEQFF.

This clone was detected once. The chain is built from TRBV5-1 and TRBJ2-7; the D gene is possibly TRBD1 (5 bases). Germline V gene data show CDR1 as SGHRS and CDR2 as YFSETQ. The CDR3 has 13 amino acids. V lost 1 base and J 3 bases, leaving 8 bases between the germline ends. In nucleotides, the CDR3 is TGCGCCAGCAGCTTGAATCAGGGCTACGAGCAGTACTTC. It specifies CASSLNQGYEQYF.

This clone has a single count. V and J are TRBV25-1 and TRBJ2-3, with 10 bases identical to TRBD1. Germline V gene data show CDR1 as MGHDK and CDR2 as SYGVNS. The CDR3 sequence is 15 residues long. V lost 2 bases, J lost 4 bases, and 3 bases stayed unmatched. The CDR3 is CASSEATGGPDTQYF. The CDR3, as DNA: TGTGCCAGCAGTGAAGCGACAGGGGGCCCAGATACGCAGTATTTT.

The rearrangement uses TRBV5-6 and TRBJ2-1, with D possibly being TRBD2 (5 bases). The length of the CDR3 is 18 residues. Trimming took off 3 bases at V and 2 bases at J, with 21 bases between the two ends. Germline V gene data show CDR1 as SGHDT and CDR2 as YYEEEE. The CDR3 is CASSSGGLLTEAYNEQFF. The CDR3, as DNA: TGTGCCAGCAGCTCCGGTGGGCTTCTTACGGAGGCCTACAATGAGCAGTTCTTC.

The table lists this clone with a few counts. The chain uses TRBV11-1 and TRBJ1-1; possible D gene TRBD1, 5 bases. The CDR3 runs 15 residues. V lost 3 bases, J lost 5 bases, and 16 bases lay in between. Germline V gives CDR1 SGHAT, CDR2 FQDESV (reference sequence). The CDR3 DNA sequence: TGTGCCAGCAGCTTTCTTGGCGCGGAGGGGACTGAAGCTTTCTTT. This translates into CASSFLGAEGTEAFF.

This chain connects TRBV27 to TRBJ2-1, with D possibly being TRBD1 (6 bases). The CDR3 has 18 amino acids. In germline, CDR1 is MNHEY, CDR2 SMNVEV (reference sequence). Trimming took 6 bases from V and 2 from J, leaving 23 bases between them. The CDR3 DNA follows: TGTGCCAGCAGGATTGGCCCAGGCTTACAGGGTCCCTACAATGAGCAGTTCTTC. Residues: CASRIGPGLQGPYNEQFF.

The V and J genes are TRBV6-6 and TRBJ1-1, with unresolved D. With 8 bases removed from V and 0 bases from J, the gap between germline ends came to 7 bases. The germline CDR1 and CDR2 sequences are MNHNY and SVGAGI (reference sequence). The CDR3 sequence is 12 residues long. CDR3 coding DNA: TGTGCCAGCGGGAGACTGAACACTGAAGCTTTCTTT. Translated: CASGRLNTEAFF.

The chain employs TRBV7-2 and TRBJ1-5; 7 bases line up with TRBD1. Trimming took 3 bases from V and 3 from J; bases not matched to a gene: 2. CDR1 is SGHTA, CDR2 FQGNSA, per germline. CDR3 length equals 14 residues. The CDR3, as DNA: TGTGCCAGCAGCTTTACAGGGGCCAATCAGCCCCAGCATTTT. This sequence encodes CASSFTGANQPQHF.

The chain uses TRBV10-3 and TRBJ1-2, with 7 positions matching TRBD1. Germline CDR1 and CDR2: ENHRY and SYGVKD. The CDR3 spans 15 residues. Trimming removed 0 bases from V and 5 bases from J; junction bases left unmatched: 6. CDR3 DNA sequence: TGTGCCATCAGTGAGTCGGGCAGGGGGGAGTATGGCTACACCTTC. Translating gives CAISESGRGEYGYTF.

The chain is built from TRBV5-1 and TRBJ1-1; a weak D match, TRBD1 (6 bases). The CDR3 sequence is 13 residues long. V lost 5 bases and J 4 bases, leaving 12 bases between the germline ends. Germline V gene data show CDR1 as SGHRS and CDR2 as YFSETQ. The CDR3 region is CASRQGSTTEAFF. DNA for the CDR3: TGCGCCAGCAGGCAGGGGAGTACCACTGAAGCTTTCTTT. Complete variable domain (other parts from reference TRBV5-1 and TRBJ1-1): KAGVTQTPRYLIKTRGQQVTLSCSPISGHRSVSWYQQTPGQGLQFLFEYFSETQRNKGNFPGRFSGRQFSNSRSEMNVSTLELGDSALYLCASRQGSTTEAFFGQGTRLTVV.

The chain uses TRBV11-2 and TRBJ2-5; 13 bases fit TRBD2. The CDR3 spans 20 residues. Germline CDR1 is SGHAT and CDR2 is FQNNGV. V dropped 0 bases and J dropped 4; count of bases not matched to a gene: 14. CDR3 sequence reads: CASSLEYGGLAGVGGETQYF. The CDR3 nucleotides read TGTGCCAGCAGCTTAGAGTACGGCGGACTAGCGGGGGTGGGTGGAGAGACCCAGTACTTC.

This chain uses TRBV6-5 with TRBJ2-7; D gene ambiguous. The CDR3 has 13 residues. V gave up 8 bases and J gave up 3 bases, with 14 bases separating them. Germline V gene lookup returns CDR1 MNHEY and CDR2 SVGAGI. CDR3 DNA sequence: TGTGCCAGCTGGCAAGCTCCAGGCTACGAGCAGTACTTC. This encodes CASWQAPGYEQYF.

CDR3 nucleotides: TGTGCCAGCAGCCCTCGACAGGGGGCGCAGCCGAATGAGCAGTTCTTC. It translates to CASSPRQGAQPNEQFF. The chain recombines TRBV9 with TRBJ2-1; 10 bases align to TRBD1. The CDR3 is made up of 16 amino acids. The germline V gene has CDR1 SGDLS and CDR2 YYNGEE. With 4 bases clipped from V and 7 bases from J, the junction kept 11 bases outside the gene matches.

V and J are TRBV7-9 and TRBJ2-7; no clear D. The CDR3 is made up of 13 amino acids. Germline V lookup: CDR1 SEHNR, CDR2 FQNEAQ (reference sequence). The V gene lost 1 base and the J gene lost 5 bases, with 9 bases spanning the gap. CDR3 in amino acids: CASSLVAVHEQYF. CDR3 bases: TGTGCCAGCAGCTTAGTGGCGGTCCACGAGCAGTACTTC.

This clone has only a few counts. The chain has TRBV5-1 and TRBJ2-1; 10 bases agree with TRBD2. With 5 bases clipped from V and 9 bases from J, the junction kept 8 bases outside the gene matches. This CDR3 is built from 14 residues. Germline CDR1 reads SGHRS; CDR2 reads YFSETQ. CDR3: CASRYSGGEGEQFF. The CDR3 DNA is TGCGCCAGCAGGTACAGCGGGGGGGAGGGTGAGCAGTTCTTC.

V and J are TRBV27 and TRBJ1-1, with 8 bases aligning to TRBD1. Germline values: CDR1 MNHEY, CDR2 SMNVEV (reference sequence). The CDR3 has 14 amino acids. With 5 bases clipped from V and 10 bases from J, the junction kept 12 bases outside the gene matches. CDR3 region: CASSTDRALRGAFF. CDR3 sequence (DNA): TGTGCCAGCAGTACGGACAGGGCTCTCCGGGGAGCTTTCTTT.

The V gene is TRBV5-1, the J gene TRBJ2-7; 7 bases agree with TRBD1. The germline V gene has CDR1 SGHRS and CDR2 YFSETQ. V lost 0 bases, J lost 7 bases, and 10 bases stayed unmatched. This CDR3 has 15 residues. The CDR3: CASSLGDRDEGEQYF. The CDR3 nucleotides read TGCGCCAGCAGCTTGGGTGACAGGGACGAGGGGGAGCAGTACTTC.

The V gene is TRBV6-1, the J gene TRBJ1-2; perhaps TRBD1 as D (5 bases). CDR1 is MNHNS and CDR2 is SASEGT in the germline V gene. V was pared by 5 bases and J by 0 bases, with 10 bases between. The CDR3 runs 14 residues. The CDR3 sequence is CASSRQSSNYGYTF. In DNA form, the CDR3 reads TGTGCCAGCAGTCGACAGTCTTCTAACTATGGCTACACCTTC.

Only one count was recorded for this clone. This chain uses TRBV11-3 with TRBJ2-2; D is unclear. Trimming cost V 1 base and J 2 bases, with 8 bases left between them. The V gene's germline CDR1 is SGHNT and CDR2 YENEEA. CDR3 length: 15 amino acids. The CDR3 region is CASSLGPGNTGELFF. The CDR3 region has the DNA TGTGCCAGCAGCTTAGGGCCGGGTAACACCGGGGAGCTGTTTTTT.

The V gene is TRBV19, the J gene TRBJ2-1; 15 bases align to TRBD2. Germline V lookup: CDR1 LNHDA, CDR2 SQIVND (reference sequence). CDR3 size: 18 residues. V was pared by 6 bases and J by 9 bases, with 15 bases of the junction left unmatched. The CDR3 DNA reads as TGTGCCAGTAGCCCTATCGGGAGAGGACTAGCGGGGGGGAGTGAGCAGTTCTTC. It translates to CASSPIGRGLAGGSEQFF.

The chain combines TRBV6-5 with TRBJ2-3; TRBD1 might be the D (5 bases). This CDR3 spans 13 amino acids. V shed 6 bases and J shed 2 bases, with 9 bases lying between them. Germline values: CDR1 MNHEY, CDR2 SVGAGI. The CDR3 DNA sequence: TGTGCCAGCAGACCGACAGACACAGATACGCAGTATTTT. This translates into CASRPTDTDTQYF.

This chain uses TRBV18 with TRBJ2-1; 8 positions agree with TRBD1. The CDR3 runs 15 residues. CDR1 and CDR2 (germline): KGHSH, LQKENI. J was trimmed by 4 bases and V by 3 bases; bases with no gene match: 5. The CDR3, as DNA: TGTGCCAGCTCACCCTCGACAGGGGCATACAATGAGCAGTTCTTC. Encoded protein: CASSPSTGAYNEQFF.

This clone was counted between two and nine times. J is TRBJ2-1 and V is TRBV4-1, with D perhaps TRBD1 (5 bases). Between the trimmed V and J ends, which lost 0 bases and 0 bases, there was a span of 12 bases. The CDR3 has 17 residues. Germline CDR1 MGHRA, CDR2 YSYEKL. In DNA, the CDR3 is TGCGCCAGCAGCCAAGATCCGACAGCCAGCTCCTACAATGAGCAGTTCTTC. Its translation is CASSQDPTASSYNEQFF.

The CDR3 bases are TGCGCCAGCAGTCAATCGGGACAGAGGGCCGATGGGACCGGGGAGCTGTTTTTT. Translation gives CASSQSGQRADGTGELFF. The rearrangement uses TRBV23-1 and TRBJ2-2; 7 bases are shared with TRBD1. TRBV23-1 is noted as an ORF with a role that remains uncertain. Trimming removed 0 bases from V and 5 bases from J; junction bases left unmatched: 12. This CDR3 spans 18 amino acids.

The V and J genes are TRBV28 and TRBJ1-1; TRBD1 matches 7 bases. V lost 6 bases, J lost 4 bases, and 5 bases stayed unmatched. The CDR3 spans 13 residues. From germline, CDR1 is MDHEN and CDR2 SYDVKM. CDR3: CASRTQGITEAFF. CDR3 in DNA: TGTGCCAGCAGGACACAGGGGATCACTGAAGCTTTCTTT.